The 10 T cell receptor beta chains below all came from one sample that was sequenced in a study of neoadjuvant anti-PD-1 for oral cavity cancer (dated by TCRdb to about 2021). This specimen's time point label, interpreted: after neoadjuvant nivolumab, at surgical resection. The library was produced with the immunoSEQ multiplex PCR assay. Held by TCRdb, this immuneACCESS table contains in-frame sequences only and omits some clones. Under half of the omission traces to an unresolved V gene where checked; the cause of the rest is unknown. Across this sample there are about 7,800 clones, with around 69% seen only once. More than 2.5% of the sample lies in the top ten. Sequenced here: PBMCs, sampled after nivolumab (anti-PD-1) treatment. The receptor set was obtained from a person between 40 and 85 years old with oral cavity squamous cell carcinoma.

J is TRBJ1-4 and V is TRBV4-3; 12 bases agree with TRBD1. The CDR3 is 19 residues long. The trim removed 0 bases at V and 4 bases at J, leaving 9 bases unmatched. CDR1 and CDR2 (germline): LGHNA, YSLEER. The CDR3 DNA reads TGCGCCAGCAGCCAAGACCCGGGGGGGACAGGGGGCCTTAATGAAAAACTGTTTTTT. Protein: CASSQDPGGTGGLNEKLFF.

This chain uses TRBV15 with TRBJ2-2; D is uncertain. The CDR3 is made up of 12 amino acids. Trimming cost V 3 bases and J 4 bases, with 3 bases left between them. From germline, CDR1 is LNHNV and CDR2 YYDKDF (reference sequence). The CDR3 bases are TGTGCCACCAGCAGTGTCACCGGGGAGCTGTTTTTT. The encoded protein is CATSSVTGELFF. Full variable domain (missing parts from reference TRBV15 and TRBJ2-2): DAMVIQNPRYQVTQFGKPVTLSCSQTLNHNVMYWYQQKSSQAPKLLFHYYDKDFNNEADTPDNFQSRRPNTSFCFLDIRSPGLGDTAMYLCATSSVTGELFFGEGSRLTVL.

This clone occurred a few times. In DNA form, the CDR3 reads TGTGCCATCAGTGAGACACTACAGGGGGCAATGGACTATGGCTACACCTTC. Translation gives CAISETLQGAMDYGYTF. J is TRBJ1-2 and V is TRBV10-3; TRBD1 agrees at 9 bases. The CDR3 sequence is 17 residues long. The V segment lost 2 bases and the J segment 3 bases; nucleotides outside the gene matches: 10. CDR1 is ENHRY, CDR2 SYGVKD, per germline.

J is TRBJ1-2 and V is TRBV5-1; 8 bases agree with TRBD1. Germline V gene data show CDR1 as SGHRS and CDR2 as YFSETQ. The ends lost 4 bases at V and 0 bases at J; junction bases unmatched: 8. This CDR3 comprises 16 residues. CDR3 coding DNA: TGCGCCAGCAGCCTTAGGGACAGGCCCCCTAACTATGGCTACACCTTC. Translation: CASSLRDRPPNYGYTF.

This chain joins TRBV9 and TRBJ1-2, with D possibly matching TRBD1 (5 bases). V lost 0 bases and J lost 6, with 18 bases in between. The CDR3 length is 16 residues. The germline V gene encodes CDR1 SGDLS and CDR2 YYNGEE. Here the CDR3 DNA reads TGTGCCAGCAGCGTAGATGGGGACCACTGGATAGATGGCTACACCTTC. Its protein is CASSVDGDHWIDGYTF. The variable domain in full, completed from reference TRBV9 and TRBJ1-2, reads DSGVTQTPKHLITATGQRVTLRCSPRSGDLSVYWYQQSLDQGLQFLIQYYNGEERAKGNILERFSAQQFPDLHSELNLSSLELGDSALYFCASSVDGDHWIDGYTFGSGTRLTVV.

The chain's CDR3 is CASSEARGREKLFF. CDR3 DNA: TGTGCCAGCAGTGAAGCGCGAGGGAGGGAAAAACTGTTTTTT. This chain joins TRBV6-1 and TRBJ1-4; no definite D call. The CDR3 runs to 14 residues. CDR1 MNHNS and CDR2 SASEGT come from the germline V gene. The V and J ends lost 0 bases and 8 bases respectively, with 10 bases between them.

The rearrangement links TRBV5-1 to TRBJ2-1; D is perhaps TRBD1 or TRBD2 (6 bases each). Trimming cost V 4 bases and J 7 bases, with 24 bases left between them. CDR1 SGHRS and CDR2 YFSETQ come from the germline V gene. This CDR3 has 17 residues. CDR3 residues: CASSPTTTGRFENEQFF. DNA of the CDR3: TGCGCCAGCAGCCCTACCACAACAGGGAGGTTTGAAAATGAGCAGTTCTTC.

This clone came up a few times. The V gene is TRBV5-1, the J gene TRBJ1-5; D uncertain. The CDR3 contains 13 residues. V dropped 0 bases and J dropped 1 base, with 2 bases sitting between them. Germline CDR1 SGHRS, CDR2 YFSETQ. Written as DNA, the CDR3 is TGCGCCAGCAGCTTGGACAGCAATCAGCCCCAGCATTTT. Translating it yields CASSLDSNQPQHF.

The V call is TRBV7-8, the J call TRBJ2-1; 8 positions match TRBD1. The germline CDR1 and CDR2 sequences are SGHVS and FQNEAQ. The junction had 12 bases not matched to a gene; V was cut back by 5 bases and J by 3 bases. CDR3 length: 17 amino acids. The CDR3, as DNA: TGTGCCAGCAGCCAAATGCGGACAGGGCTTTACTACAATGAGCAGTTCTTC. The encoded protein is CASSQMRTGLYYNEQFF.

This clone was seen a single time. This rearrangement joins TRBV2 to TRBJ2-1; weak D call: TRBD1 (6 bases). The germline gives CDR1 SNHLY, CDR2 FYNNEI. This CDR3 has 13 residues. Trimming removed 6 bases from V and 5 bases from J, with 11 bases in between. For the CDR3, the DNA is TGTGCCAGCAGGGAGACAGGAAACAATGAGCAGTTCTTC. Encoded protein: CASRETGNNEQFF.